This T cell receptor beta chain was found in a study of memory CD4+ T cells and cytomegalovirus serostatus. CDR3 length equals 12 residues. CDR1 is MGHDK, CDR2 SYGVNS, per germline. Trimming took off 3 bases at V and 11 bases at J, with 11 bases between the two ends. The sort gate was single viable CD3+CD4+CD8-CD45RO+ cells for memory CD4+ T cells. Original processing methods: Out-of-frame sequences were removed, leaving about 2.2 million distinct TCRbeta sequences. Sequencing used immunoSEQ multiplex PCR; TCRdb keeps in-frame clones, though not all of them. V and J calls and clone size are as listed in that table; D and trimming were resolved from the DNA. The data show approximately 61,000 clones, with 60% to 85% seen just once and 0.53% held by the top ten. Findings and limits, study-wide: Each of 67 CMV-associated TCRbeta sequences occurred in one to five individuals.

On this clone: Antigen: not known.

The rearrangement joins TRBV25-1 to TRBJ1-5, with a weak D call TRBD1 (5 bases). The sequence was collected from an adult in good health and CMV-seronegative. Some clones in this sample may be carry-over from other donors' samples. Sequencing was carried out using memory CD4+ T cells from blood. CDR3 bases: TGTGCCAGCAGTGATGGGACCGGAGCCCAGCATTTT. The encoded protein is CASSDGTGAQHF.